This TCR beta chain was recorded in a study of blood T cell repertoires in COVID-19. The CDR3 runs to 14 residues. The ends lost 6 bases at V and 1 base at J; junction bases unmatched: 5. In germline, CDR1 is LNHDA, CDR2 SQIVND (reference sequence). The method was immunoSEQ multiplex PCR; TCRdb's version includes in-frame clones alone and lacks a portion of them. The repertoire holds some 140,000 clones, with roughly 84% as singletons. This sequence was found in a man in his forties with acute COVID-19. The chain joins TRBV19 to TRBJ1-1; 7 bases are a match to TRBD1. Sequences were obtained from PBMCs or T cells enriched from blood (not recorded which). CDR3 DNA sequence: TGTGCCAGTAGCCGGACAGGAGGGAACACTGAAGCTTTCTTT. Translation gives CASSRTGGNTEAFF.